One T cell receptor (beta chain) is described in this entry. CDR1 SGHTA and CDR2 FQGTGA come from the germline V gene. Trimming shortened V by 5 bases and J by 4 bases, and 20 bases separated the two germline ends. This CDR3 comprises 16 residues. This sample was taken from a study of T cell responses to AZD1222 COVID-19 vaccine. Libraries were prepared by immunoSEQ multiplex PCR; TCRdb keeps only in-frame clonotypes and omits some of them. The table has 75,000 to 100,000 clones, roughly 88% seen once. The sample in question was peripheral blood, obtained on day 0 of MenACWY control vaccination. The chain combines TRBV7-3 with TRBJ1-2; possible D gene TRBD1, 6 bases. This receptor was identified in an adult in good health. CDR3 loop: CASSLPGQVQIYGYTF. CDR3 bases: TGTGCCAGCAGCCTCCCGGGACAAGTCCAAATCTATGGCTACACCTTC. Together with reference TRBV7-3 and TRBJ1-2, the CDR3 gives the full variable domain: GAGVSQTPSNKVTEKGKYVELRCDPISGHTALYWYRQSLGQGPEFLIYFQGTGAADDSGLPNDRFFAVRPEGSVSTLKIQRTERGDSAVYLCASSLPGQVQIYGYTFGSGTRLTVV.